This T cell receptor beta chain was sequenced during a study of shared clonotypes between healthy human individuals. The protocol was immunoSEQ multiplex PCR, while the TCRdb copy is restricted to in-frame clones and leaves out a portion. The profile shows under 1,900,000 clones, approximately 98.5% of them singletons. Study observations and caveats: Shared clonotypes: approximately 5.3% naive CD4, 3% to 3.5% naive CD8, roughly 2.2% memory CD4, approximately 0.41% memory CD8.

This CDR3 is 15 amino acids long. V was clipped by 0 bases and J by 1 base; unmatched bases: 3. Germline CDR1 and CDR2: SGHNT and YYREEE (reference sequence). A few counts support this clone. What it recognizes is unknown. The chain uses TRBV5-4 and TRBJ1-2; TRBD1 agrees at 7 bases. The clonotype originates from a young man in good health. Sequenced sample: naive CD4+ T cells sorted from blood. Subset indicated: CD45RA+ positively selected. The CDR3: CASSLAQGVNYGYTF. CDR3 in DNA: TGTGCCAGCAGCTTGGCCCAGGGGGTTAACTATGGCTACACCTTC.